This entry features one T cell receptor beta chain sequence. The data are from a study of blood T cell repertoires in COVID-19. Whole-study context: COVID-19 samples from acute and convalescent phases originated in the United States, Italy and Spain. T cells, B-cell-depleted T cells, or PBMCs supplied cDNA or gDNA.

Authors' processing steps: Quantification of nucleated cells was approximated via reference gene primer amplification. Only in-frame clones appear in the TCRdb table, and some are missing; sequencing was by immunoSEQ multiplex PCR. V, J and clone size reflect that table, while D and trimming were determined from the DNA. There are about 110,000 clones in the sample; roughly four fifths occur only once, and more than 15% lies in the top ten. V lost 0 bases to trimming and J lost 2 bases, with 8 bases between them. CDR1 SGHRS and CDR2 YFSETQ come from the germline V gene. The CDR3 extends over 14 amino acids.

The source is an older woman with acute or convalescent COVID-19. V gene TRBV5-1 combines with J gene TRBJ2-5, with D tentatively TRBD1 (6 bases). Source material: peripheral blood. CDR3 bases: TGCGCCAGCAGCTTGGGAGGGGGACAAGAGACCCAGTACTTC. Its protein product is CASSLGGGQETQYF. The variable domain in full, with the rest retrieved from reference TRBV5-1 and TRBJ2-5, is KAGVTQTPRYLIKTRGQQVTLSCSPISGHRSVSWYQQTPGQGLQFLFEYFSETQRNKGNFPGRFSGRQFSNSRSEMNVSTLELGDSALYLCASSLGGGQETQYFGPGTRLLVL.